A single sample gave rise to the 30 T cell receptor beta chains below, sequenced in a study of blood T cell repertoires in COVID-19. Some clones are missing from TCRdb's copy, which holds only in-frame ones; the method was immunoSEQ multiplex PCR. The table has roughly 140,000 clones, 80% to 85% seen once. The sequenced sample was peripheral blood. These receptor sequences come from a human donor in a cohort sampled during active COVID-19.

V and J are TRBV6-5 and TRBJ1-5, with TRBD1 matching over 8 bases. From germline, CDR1 is MNHEY and CDR2 SVGAGI. V lost 0 bases to trimming and J lost 6 bases; unmatched junction nucleotides: 7. The CDR3 extends over 16 amino acids. CDR3 nucleotide sequence: TGTGCCAGCAGTTACTCGGGGCGACAGGGGACTCAGCCCCAGCATTTT. Its translation is CASSYSGRQGTQPQHF.

The chain recombines TRBV6-5 with TRBJ2-7, with 9 positions matching TRBD1. CDR3 length equals 16 residues. V shed 1 base, J shed 5 bases, and the junction held 9 bases outside the gene matches. Per the germline V gene, CDR1 is MNHEY and CDR2 is SVGAGI. CDR3 residues: CASSYYGQGYFHEQYF. CDR3 DNA: TGTGCCAGCAGTTACTACGGACAGGGGTATTTCCACGAGCAGTACTTC.

This chain joins TRBV7-9 and TRBJ2-7, with TRBD2 identical over 13 bases. Looked up from germline, CDR1 is SEHNR and CDR2 is FQNEAQ (reference sequence). The CDR3 covers 17 residues. V dropped 0 bases and J dropped 7; count of bases not matched to a gene: 9. CDR3 in amino acids: CASSLARLAGGLLEQYF. The CDR3 DNA reads as TGTGCCAGCAGCTTAGCGAGACTAGCGGGGGGCCTCCTGGAGCAGTACTTC. Full variable domain (missing parts from reference TRBV7-9 and TRBJ2-7): DTGVSQNPRHKITKRGQNVTFRCDPISEHNRLYWYRQTLGQGPEFLTYFQNEAQLEKSRLLSDRFSAERPKGSFSTLEIQRTEQGDSAMYLCASSLARLAGGLLEQYFGPGTRLTVT.

CDR3 nucleotide sequence: TGCGCCAGCAGCTTGGGAAACGCAGGAGGGAACACTGAAGCTTTCTTT. Encoded protein: CASSLGNAGGNTEAFF. J is TRBJ1-1 and V is TRBV5-1; D gene unclear. V was pared by 0 bases and J by 1 base, with 13 bases between. The CDR3 consists of 16 residues. From germline, CDR1 is SGHRS and CDR2 YFSETQ.

V usage is TRBV3-1 (or the pseudogene TRBV3-2) and J usage is TRBJ1-6; D gene unclear. Germline-derived CDR1 and CDR2 are LGHDT and YNNKEL (reference sequence). The CDR3 covers 15 residues. The ends were cut back, 0 bases at V and 4 bases at J, with 7 bases in the middle. The CDR3 loop reads CASSQDRQYNSPLHF. The CDR3 DNA follows: TGTGCCAGCAGCCAAGACAGGCAGTATAATTCACCCCTCCACTTT.

This clone was seen at least ten times. The V and J genes are TRBV11-2 and TRBJ2-7; 7 nucleotides agree with TRBD1. Trimming took 5 bases from V and 3 from J; bases not matched to a gene: 7. In germline, CDR1 is SGHAT, CDR2 FQNNGV. CDR3 length: 14 amino acids. The CDR3 DNA is TGTGCCAGCAGCCCCGACAGGGTCAGCTACGAGCAGTACTTC. It codes for CASSPDRVSYEQYF.

This sequence joins TRBV2 and TRBJ2-7; possible D gene TRBD1, 5 bases. The germline CDR1 and CDR2 sequences are SNHLY and FYNNEI. V was cut by 4 bases and J by 0 bases, with 13 bases left in between. This CDR3 contains 15 residues. CDR3 DNA: TGTGCCAGCAGTGCGGAATCAGGGTACTCCTACGAGCAGTACTTC. Protein sequence: CASSAESGYSYEQYF.

The J gene is TRBJ2-7, the V gene TRBV5-4; 7 bases fit TRBD2. From germline, CDR1 is SGHNT and CDR2 YYREEE (reference sequence). V was clipped by 5 bases and J by 4 bases; unmatched bases: 12. This CDR3 has 15 residues. The CDR3: CASRFGRDATYEQYF. For the CDR3, the DNA is TGTGCCAGCAGATTTGGGAGGGATGCGACTTACGAGCAGTACTTC.

This clone was found once. The V call is TRBV2, the J call TRBJ2-1; 12 positions match TRBD2. This CDR3 comprises 21 residues. With 5 bases clipped from V and 0 bases from J, the junction kept 17 bases outside the gene matches. Germline V gene data show CDR1 as SNHLY and CDR2 as FYNNEI. The CDR3 sequence: CASSSLLAGGAGAGSYNEQFF. The DNA for the CDR3 is TGTGCCAGCAGTTCTTTACTAGCGGGGGGCGCCGGGGCGGGCTCCTACAATGAGCAGTTCTTC.

This chain connects TRBV5-3 to TRBJ2-7, with D possibly matching TRBD1 (6 bases). TRBV5-3 is placed among ORFs of uncertain function. Trimming took 2 bases from V and 2 from J, leaving 14 bases between them. The CDR3 covers 15 residues. CDR3 loop: CARSFGLAGAYEQYF. As DNA, the CDR3 is TGTGCCAGAAGCTTCGGCCTAGCAGGGGCCTACGAGCAGTACTTC.

This clone occurred once. This chain joins TRBV19 and TRBJ2-7; D possibly corresponds to TRBD1 (6 bases). This CDR3 is 14 amino acids long. The V gene lost 2 bases and the J gene lost 2 bases, with 10 bases spanning the gap. Germline assignment: CDR1 LNHDA and CDR2 SQIVND (reference sequence). This CDR3 reads CASSITGQPYEQYF. CDR3 coding DNA: TGTGCCAGTAGTATAACAGGGCAGCCCTACGAGCAGTACTTC.

This clone was seen a few times. The chain employs TRBV7-9 and TRBJ1-1, with unresolved D. This CDR3 has 12 residues. V was trimmed by 1 base and J by 5 bases, leaving 5 bases between them. Germline CDR1 is SEHNR and CDR2 is FQNEAQ (reference sequence). This chain's CDR3 is CASSLGRTEAFF. For the CDR3, the DNA is TGTGCCAGCAGCTTAGGGAGAACTGAAGCTTTCTTT.

This chain uses TRBV7-9 with TRBJ1-1, with 8 bases aligning to TRBD1. V trimming: 7 bases; J trimming: 4 bases; junction bases outside the gene matches: 11. Looked up from germline, CDR1 is SEHNR and CDR2 is FQNEAQ (reference sequence). This CDR3 is built from 15 residues. CDR3 DNA: TGTGCCAGCACAAATTCCGGGACAGGTATCACTGAAGCTTTCTTT. Translated: CASTNSGTGITEAFF. Full variable domain (outside the CDR3, taken from reference TRBV7-9 and TRBJ1-1): DTGVSQNPRHKITKRGQNVTFRCDPISEHNRLYWYRQTLGQGPEFLTYFQNEAQLEKSRLLSDRFSAERPKGSFSTLEIQRTEQGDSAMYLCASTNSGTGITEAFFGQGTRLTVV.

This clone was seen ten or more times. The chain employs TRBV2 and TRBJ2-1, with no clear D. Per the germline V gene, CDR1 is SNHLY and CDR2 is FYNNEI. Deletions cut 3 bases from V and 0 bases from J, with 12 bases between. CDR3 size: 16 residues. Here the CDR3 reads CASSDPVNSSYNEQFF. Written as DNA, the CDR3 is TGTGCCAGCAGTGATCCCGTTAATAGCTCCTACAATGAGCAGTTCTTC.

Here the CDR3 DNA reads TGTGCCAGCAGACTGACTAGCGGACACTACGAGCAGTACTTC. Its protein product is CASRLTSGHYEQYF. This sequence joins TRBV6-5 and TRBJ2-7; 9 bases align to TRBD2. CDR1 MNHEY and CDR2 SVGAGI come from the germline V gene. Trimming cost V 6 bases and J 3 bases; bases outside gene matches: 6. CDR3 length: 14 amino acids.

The rearrangement uses TRBV25-1 and TRBJ1-2; no firm D call. The germline CDR1 and CDR2 sequences are MGHDK and SYGVNS. The CDR3 has 12 residues. V lost 7 bases, J lost 8 bases, and 14 bases lay in between. CDR3 DNA sequence: TGTGCCAGCATTCCTAGAGGTAGAGGCTACACCTTC. Its translation: CASIPRGRGYTF.

The chain carries TRBV4-2 and TRBJ2-4; TRBD2 matches 14 bases. CDR1 is LGHNA and CDR2 is YNFKEQ in the germline V gene. This CDR3 is 17 amino acids long. V lost 1 base and J lost 2; bases outside the gene matches: 1. The CDR3 protein is CASSQGLAGGPKNIQYF. CDR3 coding DNA: TGTGCCAGCAGCCAAGGACTAGCGGGGGGGCCCAAAAACATTCAGTACTTC.

The chain links TRBV5-1 to TRBJ2-1; 11 bases are a match to TRBD1. V shed 2 bases and J 6 bases; nucleotides not matched to a gene: 1. The germline V gene encodes CDR1 SGHRS and CDR2 YFSETQ. There are 14 residues in the CDR3. The CDR3 spells CASSFGTGGNEQFF. DNA of the CDR3: TGCGCCAGCAGCTTTGGGACAGGGGGCAATGAGCAGTTCTTC.

The V call is TRBV6-2 or TRBV6-3, the J call TRBJ2-7; D is perhaps TRBD1 (6 bases). Trimming pared 4 bases from V and 6 bases from J, leaving 13 bases between. CDR3 length: 13 amino acids. Per germline, CDR1 MNHEY and CDR2 SVGEGT. The DNA for the CDR3 is TGTGCCAGCAGTTTATCCGACAGGCTCGAGCAGTACTTC. It yields the protein CASSLSDRLEQYF.

V is TRBV2 and J is TRBJ1-1; 9 bases line up with TRBD1. Germline lookup yields CDR1 SNHLY and CDR2 FYNNEI. The CDR3 has 15 amino acids. Losses at the gene ends were 4 bases for V and 5 bases for J; bases not matched to a gene: 8. The CDR3: CASSVIPQGATEAFF. The CDR3 nucleotides are TGTGCCAGCAGTGTAATCCCACAGGGGGCGACTGAAGCTTTCTTT.

V is TRBV5-1 and J is TRBJ1-4; perhaps TRBD1 as D (5 bases). V shed 4 bases and J shed 0 bases, with 7 bases lying between them. The CDR3 length is 14 residues. Germline V gives CDR1 SGHRS, CDR2 YFSETQ. CDR3 sequence (DNA): TGCGCCAGCAGCAACAGGTCAACTAATGAAAAACTGTTTTTT. Translated: CASSNRSTNEKLFF.

The rearrangement uses TRBV19 and TRBJ1-2; 9 nucleotides align to TRBD1. Trimming at V came to 3 bases and at J to 1 base, leaving 3 bases not matched to a gene. Germline assignment: CDR1 LNHDA and CDR2 SQIVND (reference sequence). The CDR3 has 15 amino acids. This chain's CDR3 is CASSMGQGVNYGYTF. CDR3 DNA sequence: TGTGCCAGTAGTATGGGACAGGGCGTTAACTATGGCTACACCTTC. Using reference TRBV19 and TRBJ1-2 for the parts outside the CDR3, the full variable domain is DGGITQSPKYLFRKEGQNVTLSCEQNLNHDAMYWYRQDPGQGLRLIYYSQIVNDFQKGDIAEGYSVSREKKESFPLTVTSAQKNPTAFYLCASSMGQGVNYGYTFGSGTRLTVV.

In its sample, this clone was seen a few times. The chain couples TRBV10-2 to TRBJ2-1; tentative D call: TRBD1 (6 bases). Trimming removed 7 bases from V and 6 bases from J, with 10 bases in between. CDR3 length equals 12 residues. Germline-derived CDR1 and CDR2 are WSHSY and SAAADI. CDR3 DNA sequence: TGCGCCAGCACTCGGACAGTCAATGAGCAGTTCTTC. This codes for CASTRTVNEQFF.

The chain combines TRBV28 with TRBJ2-7; 9 bases align to TRBD2. V was clipped by 5 bases and J by 4 bases; unmatched bases: 9. CDR3 length equals 15 residues. Per germline, CDR1 MDHEN and CDR2 SYDVKM. CDR3 nucleotide sequence: TGTGCCAGCAGTGCCCGCCCAGCGGGGGGATACGAGCAGTACTTC. This codes for CASSARPAGGYEQYF.

This sequence joins TRBV30 and TRBJ2-3, with 12 nucleotides matching TRBD2. This CDR3 region has 16 residues. Germline assignment: CDR1 GTSNPN and CDR2 SVGIG (reference sequence). V shed 0 bases and J 4 bases; nucleotides not matched to a gene: 5. The CDR3 sequence is CAWSVLAGGLADTQYF. For the CDR3, the DNA is TGTGCCTGGAGTGTACTAGCGGGGGGTCTCGCAGATACGCAGTATTTT.

The J gene is TRBJ2-1, the V gene TRBV5-6, with 8 nucleotides matching TRBD2. Germline V CDR1 and CDR2: SGHDT, YYEEEE. CDR3 length: 16 amino acids. V shed 5 bases and J 3 bases; nucleotides not matched to a gene: 10. The CDR3 spells CASSFLGRGDYNEQFF. DNA for the CDR3: TGTGCCAGCAGTTTCCTCGGGCGGGGGGACTACAATGAGCAGTTCTTC. The complete variable domain, with remaining parts taken from reference TRBV5-6 and TRBJ2-1, reads DAGVTQSPTHLIKTRGQQVTLRCSPKSGHDTVSWYQQALGQGPQFIFQYYEEEERQRGNFPDRFSGHQFPNYSSELNVNALLLGDSALYLCASSFLGRGDYNEQFFGPGTRLTVL.

This clone was counted a few times. The chain has TRBV4-1 and TRBJ1-5; 10 positions agree with TRBD1. This CDR3 is 17 amino acids long. V shed 2 bases, J shed 3 bases, and the junction held 7 bases outside the gene matches. The germline CDR1 and CDR2 sequences are MGHRA and YSYEKL. Here the CDR3 DNA reads TGCGCCAGCAGCCAAATGAAAGGGACAGGGGACAATCAGCCCCAGCATTTT. Protein product: CASSQMKGTGDNQPQHF.

V is TRBV29-1 and J is TRBJ1-3, with no clear D. The V end lost 2 bases, the J end lost 3 bases, and 11 bases lay between the germline ends. The CDR3 sequence is 14 residues long. CDR1 is SQVTM, CDR2 ANQGSEA, per germline. The CDR3 is CSVEFPTGGNTIYF. CDR3 nucleotides: TGCAGCGTTGAATTCCCGACGGGTGGAAACACCATATATTTT. The whole variable domain, filled in from reference TRBV29-1 and TRBJ1-3, reads SAVISQKPSRDICQRGTSLTIQCQVDSQVTMMFWYRQQPGQSLTLIATANQGSEATYESGFVIDKFPISRPNLTFSTLTVSNMSPEDSSIYLCSVEFPTGGNTIYFGEGSWLTVV.

The genes are TRBV2 and TRBJ2-7, with 8 bases lining up with TRBD1. The CDR3 extends over 15 amino acids. Germline-derived CDR1 and CDR2 are SNHLY and FYNNEI. V trimming: 2 bases; J trimming: 6 bases; junction bases outside the gene matches: 9. CDR3 coding DNA: TGTGCCAGCAGTGAACGAATTGGACAGGGAAGCGAGCAGTACTTC. Its protein product is CASSERIGQGSEQYF.

V and J are TRBV2 and TRBJ1-4, with 8 bases fitting TRBD1. The CDR3 totals 15 residues. The germline gives CDR1 SNHLY, CDR2 FYNNEI. The trim removed 10 bases at V and 0 bases at J, leaving 7 bases unmatched. CDR3 amino acids: CATGQGLSTNEKLFF. The CDR3 DNA reads TGTGCCACCGGACAGGGACTCTCAACTAATGAAAAACTGTTTTTT.